These T cell receptor beta chains were read from a single sample in a study of blood T cells in healthy people across ages. TCRdb re-called the 5' RACE reads with MiXCR, one entry per CDR3 protein. The sample contains hundreds of thousands of distinct CDR3 sequences, 53% of which appear only once. The sample comprised blood. The receptors here all came from a man older than 75 in good health. The CDR3 runs from the conserved cysteine through the conserved F or W. The D gene is left open where the match is weak. Clone size is not always given. Where it is, it says once, few, many or a class for expanded clones.

v_call	clone_size	j_call	d_call	cdr3_nt	cdr3_aa
TRBV21-1	NA	TRBJ1-4	NA	TGTGCCAGCAGCAAGGCGCAGATTAATGAAAAACTGTTTTTT	CASSKAQINEKLFF
TRBV2	NA	TRBJ2-5	TRBD2	TGTGCCAGCAGTTCAGGACTAGCGAGACTCAATGAGCAGTACTTC	CASSSGLARLNEQYF
TRBV7-9	NA	TRBJ2-7	TRBD2	TGTGCCAGCAGCGCCACGGGCGGGAGATCTTACGAGCAGTACTTC	CASSATGGRSYEQYF
TRBV5-6	NA	TRBJ2-1	TRBD2	TGTGCCAGCACCATAACAACGGGACTAGCGGGACTGGGCTACAATGAGCAGTTCTTC	CASTITTGLAGLGYNEQFF
TRBV7-3	NA	TRBJ2-7	TRBD1	TGTGCCAGCAGCTCTCGACAGGGGTTCTCCTACGAGCAGTACTTC	CASSSRQGFSYEQYF
TRBV5-1	NA	TRBJ2-7	NA	TGCGCCAGCGGCCACCCGGGACAACCAGGCGAGCAGTACTTC	CASGHPGQPGEQYF
TRBV20-1	NA	TRBJ1-2	NA	TGCAGTGCTCCCGTCCAGCCAGGCTACACCTTC	CSAPVQPGYTF
TRBV3-1	NA	TRBJ2-7	NA	TGTGCCAGCAGCCACCGTGAGAGCTCCTACGAGCAGTACTTC	CASSHRESSYEQYF
TRBV4-2	few	TRBJ1-2	TRBD1	TGTGCCAGCAGCCAAGCTGTCCAGGGGGCTGGCTACACCTTC	CASSQAVQGAGYTF
TRBV10-2	few	TRBJ2-1	NA	TGCGCCAGCAGTGAAGGGCTTGGGAATGAGCAGTTCTTC	CASSEGLGNEQFF
TRBV28	NA	TRBJ1-2	NA	TGTGCCAGCAGTACGCCTAGGGTCTATGGCTACACCTTC	CASSTPRVYGYTF
TRBV5-1	once	TRBJ2-6	NA	TGCGCCAGCAGCTTGGCCGCAGGGACTCCCGCCAACGTCCTGACTTTC	CASSLAAGTPANVLTF
TRBV5-1	NA	TRBJ2-2	NA	TGCGCCAGCAGCTGGAACGGGGGCTACACCGGGGAGCTGTTTTTT	CASSWNGGYTGELFF
TRBV6-5	once	TRBJ2-7	TRBD1	TGTGCCAGCAGTTACTCGGACAGGGGGCACTACGAGCAGTACTTC	CASSYSDRGHYEQYF
TRBV9	NA	TRBJ2-7	TRBD1	TGTGCCAGCAGCTCGAGGGGGCAGGGGTTTGACGAGCAGTACTTC	CASSSRGQGFDEQYF
TRBV5-1	few	TRBJ2-7	TRBD2	TGCGCCAGCAGCCGGGATGTAGCGGGAGTCTCCTACGAGCAGTACTTC	CASSRDVAGVSYEQYF
TRBV25-1	NA	TRBJ2-5	NA	TGTGCCAGCAGTGCCGGACTTAGGGGGGAGACCCAGTACTTC	CASSAGLRGETQYF
TRBV4-2	few	TRBJ2-1	TRBD2	TGTGCCAGCAGCCAAGTTCGAGGGGGACTAGCCTACAATGAGCAGTTCTTC	CASSQVRGGLAYNEQFF
TRBV28	NA	TRBJ1-1	TRBD1	TGTGCCAGCAGTCGTTCCTTGGGACAGGGGCGCCTTGAAGCTTTCTTT	CASSRSLGQGRLEAFF
TRBV13	few	TRBJ1-2	TRBD1	TGTGCCAGCAGCTTCAGGGGGCAAGTCTATGGCTACACCTTC	CASSFRGQVYGYTF
TRBV20-1	many	TRBJ2-7	TRBD2	TGCAGTGTTCGGCCGGGACTAGCGTCGCGCGAGCAGTACTTC	CSVRPGLASREQYF
TRBV21-1	few	TRBJ2-6	NA	TGTGCCAGCACCCACGGGGAGGGGGTAGCTGGGGCCAACGTCCTGACTTTC	CASTHGEGVAGANVLTF
TRBV5-1	few	TRBJ2-7	TRBD1	TGCGCCAGCAGCGGGCCCGGGACAGGGTCCCGTAGCTCCTACGAGCAGTACTTC	CASSGPGTGSRSSYEQYF
TRBV20-1	NA	TRBJ2-3	TRBD2	TGCAGTGCTAGCTACGCGGGAGGGCCGGGAGATACGCAGTATTTT	CSASYAGGPGDTQYF
TRBV28	NA	TRBJ2-5	TRBD1	TGTGCCAGCAGTCCACAGGGGGTGTGGGAGACCCAGTACTTC	CASSPQGVWETQYF
TRBV29-1	few	TRBJ2-4	NA	TGCAGCGTCGAAGGCGGTGACCTAGCCAAAAACATTCAGTACTTC	CSVEGGDLAKNIQYF
TRBV6-6	NA	TRBJ2-7	TRBD1	TGTGCCAGCAGTACTTACGGACAGGGGAGCTCCTACGAGCAGTACTTC	CASSTYGQGSSYEQYF
TRBV6-1	NA	TRBJ2-5	NA	TGTGCCAGCAGTGGGGCTAGGCGGAGTAGGGAGACCCAGTACTTC	CASSGARRSRETQYF
TRBV30	once	TRBJ2-7	NA	TGTGCCTGGAGCCTAAGACAGGTATCAATTTACGAGCAGTACTTC	CAWSLRQVSIYEQYF
TRBV5-1	few	TRBJ2-7	TRBD1	TGCGCCAGCAGCTTTTCAGGGGGCTTAGCCTACGAGCAGTACTTC	CASSFSGGLAYEQYF
TRBV27	NA	TRBJ2-4	NA	TGTGCCAGCAGCCCCAGGTGGCATTCCCCAGCCAAAAACATTCAGTACTTC	CASSPRWHSPAKNIQYF
TRBV7-6	NA	TRBJ2-1	NA	TGTGCCAGCTCTGAGACTGTCTACAATGAGCAGTTCTTC	CASSETVYNEQFF
TRBV12-3/TRBV12-4	few	TRBJ2-4	NA	TGTGCCAGCAGTCCCCCTAGGATGGTTCTAGCCAAAAACATTCAGTACTTC	CASSPPRMVLAKNIQYF
TRBV6-1	few	TRBJ2-5	TRBD2	TGTGCCAGCAGTGAAGGGGTTAGCGGGCATCAAGAGACCCAGTACTTC	CASSEGVSGHQETQYF
TRBV7-3	once	TRBJ2-3	NA	TGTGCCAGCAGCCTCCTGGGGGACGAGGATACGCAGTATTTT	CASSLLGDEDTQYF
TRBV29-1	few	TRBJ2-3	NA	TGCAGCGTCCGCTACACAGATACGCAGTATTTT	CSVRYTDTQYF
TRBV20-1	few	TRBJ2-4	NA	TGCAGTGCTAGATGGGACGGACACCCAGCCAAAAACATTCAGTACTTC	CSARWDGHPAKNIQYF
TRBV29-1	few	TRBJ1-4	NA	TGCAGCGTTGAGGCTGGGGGCGCGGCAACTAATGAAAAACTGTTTTTT	CSVEAGGAATNEKLFF
TRBV11-2	NA	TRBJ1-1	NA	TGTGCCAGCAGCTTAGATGGGTTCGAGAACACTGAAGCTTTCTTT	CASSLDGFENTEAFF
TRBV9	NA	TRBJ1-4	NA	TGTGCCAGCAGCGTAGCCGGTGGTTCAACTAATGAAAAACTGTTTTTT	CASSVAGGSTNEKLFF
TRBV6-1	NA	TRBJ2-3	NA	TGTGCCAGCCCCCCTCAAGGCGGGTATAGCACAGATACGCAGTATTTT	CASPPQGGYSTDTQYF
TRBV18	NA	TRBJ2-7	TRBD1	TGTGCCAGCTCCACGACAGGGGACGAGCAGTACTTC	CASSTTGDEQYF
TRBV4-1	NA	TRBJ1-3	NA	TGCGCCAGCAGCCCTCAGGCGGCCACTCCATATGGAAACACCATATATTTT	CASSPQAATPYGNTIYF
TRBV7-9	NA	TRBJ2-2	NA	TGTGCCAGCATGCCCCCAGGGTCCGGGGAGCTGTTTTTT	CASMPPGSGELFF
TRBV29-1	NA	TRBJ2-2	NA	TGCAGCGTTGTAAGGGATTGGAACACCGGGGAGCTGTTTTTT	CSVVRDWNTGELFF
TRBV6-2/TRBV6-3	NA	TRBJ2-4	NA	TGTGCCAGCAGTTACCGTAGGTTGGTCAAAAACATTCAGTACTTC	CASSYRRLVKNIQYF
TRBV20-1	once	TRBJ1-1	NA	TGCAGTGCGACGGGGACCACTGAAGCTTTCTTT	CSATGTTEAFF
TRBV9	once	TRBJ2-1	TRBD2	TGTGCCAGCAGCGTAGCGGCTAGCGGGAGGCGGGAGCAGTTCTTC	CASSVAASGRREQFF
TRBV19	NA	TRBJ1-5	NA	TGTGCCAGTAGTATGGTCCAGGAGTATCAGCCCCAGCATTTT	CASSMVQEYQPQHF
TRBV20-1	NA	TRBJ2-7	NA	TGCAGTGCTAGAGCCGGACGGACGCCGGGAACCGACGAGCAGTACTTC	CSARAGRTPGTDEQYF
TRBV9	few	TRBJ2-7	NA	TGTGCCAGCAGCCCCCGCGAAGGGATACCCTACGAGCAGTACTTC	CASSPREGIPYEQYF